This T cell receptor beta chain was profiled in a study of T-cell memory formation after mild COVID-19 (dated by TCRdb to about 2021). In terms of the full investigation: TCR sequence clusters from the two donors were found to be largely donor specific. Longitudinal TCRalpha and TCRbeta repertoire sequencing tracked T-cell clones expanding and contracting after mild COVID-19 in a couple of donors. The cohort comprised two young, previously healthy adult volunteers, one female and one male. Overall study outcomes, separate from this receptor: Balanced CD4/CD8 phenotypes were observed for clones contracting from day 15 to 85, whereas a bias towards CD4+ was observed for a second wave of clones expanding from day 15 to 37. Only a couple of mild cases were covered in the study, and larger cohorts including severe cases with pre-infection samples were considered necessary. The detection of some responding clones in pre-infection memory suggests that pre-existing cross-reactive memory T cells joined the SARS-CoV-2 response. Whether the second-wave clones peaking on day 37 were SARS-CoV-2 specific was not confirmed. Contracting CD4+ clones appeared mostly in the CM and EM memory subsets, whereas CD8+ clones were enriched in EMRA.

This clonotype was seen more than once but under ten times. The clone's antigen remains unknown. No base quality information exists; no much larger clone differs at one position. The listed sequencing device is Illumina NovaSeq 6000. TCRalpha and TCRbeta cDNA libraries were constructed by 5'RACE with constant-segment primers, with sample barcodes and unique molecular identifiers being introduced. Trizol reagent was used to extract RNA from every sample. Library amplification was performed in two PCR steps, and a second sample barcode and Illumina TruSeq adapters were introduced in the second step. Sequencing of libraries was performed on an Illumina NovaSeq with 2 x 150 bp paired-end reads. In the source study's methods: Reads were demultiplexed and collapsed into UMI-guided consensus sequences with migec v1.2.7. Using mixcr v2.1.11, UMI consensuses were aligned to TRA and TRB V and J templates and then assembled into clonotypes. A clonotype was counted as expanded or contracted only if both edgeR and NoisET called the change significant, with noise models trained on biological replicates. For edgeR calls, a false discovery rate-adjusted p below 0.01 and a log2 fold-change threshold of 1 were applied. PCA with hierarchical clustering of max-normalized trajectories of the 1000 most abundant clonotypes was used as exploratory dynamics analysis. Separately sequenced CD4+ and CD8+ repertoires were used to assign a CD4 or CD8 phenotype to each responding clone. In TCRdb, the public reads were trimmed at Q25 with fastp and aligned with MiXCR, with productive beta chains retained. Every distinct CDR3 protein forms one entry, paired with its most common genes and DNA. For this entry, the V and J calls and clone size follow TCRdb and not the study's own pipeline. This sample lists 300,000 to 400,000 distinct CDR3 sequences; about 15% were detected once. The ten most abundant clones make up about 20% of the sample.

The CDR3 numbers 14 residues from cysteine through phenylalanine. CDR3 DNA only is kept here, 42 bases in frame from base 1. After removal of 6 bases from V and 0 bases from J, the junction retains 7 bases not matched to a gene. CDR1 and CDR2 are drawn from the germline V gene: SQVTM, ANQGSEA. PBMCs were isolated by Ficoll-Paque density gradient centrifugation. In this chain, TRBV29-1 is recombined with TRBJ2-7, with 8 junctional bases fitting TRBD2. The sequence came from a man aged 18 to 29 who had mild COVID-19 (a few samples of this study predate the infection). The sample titles of this study are shuffled in the database, so cell type and time point are left out; the donor was told from shared clones. Sequencing was carried out using PBMCs or a T cell subset sorted from them (not recorded which). The DNA sequence is TGCAGCGTCGGGGGGGACTCTAGCTCCTACGAGCAGTACTTC. Its protein product is CSVGGDSSSYEQYF.